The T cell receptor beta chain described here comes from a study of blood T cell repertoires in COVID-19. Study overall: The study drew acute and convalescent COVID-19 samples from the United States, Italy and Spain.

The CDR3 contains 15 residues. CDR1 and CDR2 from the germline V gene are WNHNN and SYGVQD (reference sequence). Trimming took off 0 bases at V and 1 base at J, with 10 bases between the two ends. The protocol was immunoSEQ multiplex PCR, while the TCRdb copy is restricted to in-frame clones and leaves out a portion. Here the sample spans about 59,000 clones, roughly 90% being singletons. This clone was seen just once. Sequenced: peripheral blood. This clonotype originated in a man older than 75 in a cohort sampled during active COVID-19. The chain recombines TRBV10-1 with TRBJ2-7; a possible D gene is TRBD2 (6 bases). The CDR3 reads CASSESGGRSYEQYF. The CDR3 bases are TGCGCCAGCAGTGAGTCAGGAGGGAGATCCTACGAGCAGTACTTC.